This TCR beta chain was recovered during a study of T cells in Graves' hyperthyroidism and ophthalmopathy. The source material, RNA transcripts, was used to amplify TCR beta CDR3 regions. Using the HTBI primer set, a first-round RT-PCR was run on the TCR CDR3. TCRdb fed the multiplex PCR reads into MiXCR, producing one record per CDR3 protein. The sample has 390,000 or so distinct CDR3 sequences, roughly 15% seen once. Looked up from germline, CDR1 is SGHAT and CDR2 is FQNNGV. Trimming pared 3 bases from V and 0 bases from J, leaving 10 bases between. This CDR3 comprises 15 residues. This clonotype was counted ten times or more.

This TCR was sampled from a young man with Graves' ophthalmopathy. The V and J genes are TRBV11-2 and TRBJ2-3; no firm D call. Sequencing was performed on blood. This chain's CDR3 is CASSFAAESTDTQYF. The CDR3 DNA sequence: TGTGCCAGCAGCTTCGCAGCAGAGAGCACAGATACGCAGTATTTT. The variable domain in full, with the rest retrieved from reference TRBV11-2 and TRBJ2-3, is EAGVAQSPRYKIIEKRQSVAFWCNPISGHATLYWYQQILGQGPKLLIQFQNNGVVDDSQLPKDRFSAERLKGVDSTLKIQPAKLEDSAVYLCASSFAAESTDTQYFGPGTRLTVL.